These 23 T cell receptor beta chains share one sample of origin, sequenced in a study of T cell responses to AZD1222 COVID-19 vaccine. Repertoires were generated with immunoSEQ multiplex PCR, while TCRdb's copy carries only in-frame clones and drops some. The sample comprises about 120,000 clones, 90% of which are singletons, and 6% to 7.5% rests with the top ten. Specimen: peripheral blood, collected on day 0 of AZD1222 vaccination. The receptors derive from an adult in good health.

V is TRBV25-1 and J is TRBJ2-3; 8 positions agree with TRBD1. The trim removed 9 bases at V and 4 bases at J, leaving 6 bases unmatched. The CDR3 consists of 13 residues. Germline assignment: CDR1 MGHDK and CDR2 SYGVNS. CDR3 in amino acids: CASVLTGADTQYF. The CDR3 DNA is TGTGCCAGTGTATTGACAGGGGCAGATACGCAGTATTTT.

This chain links TRBV11-2 with TRBJ2-1; TRBD2 is a possible D gene (5 bases). Germline lookup yields CDR1 SGHAT and CDR2 FQNNGV. CDR3 size: 15 residues. With 4 bases removed from V and 9 bases from J, the gap between germline ends came to 19 bases. CDR3 bases: TGTGCCAGCAGCTACGCCTTACGGGGATCGATTGAGCAGTTCTTC. Amino acids: CASSYALRGSIEQFF.

This chain connects TRBV6-5 to TRBJ1-2, with D unclear. Germline CDR1 and CDR2: MNHEY and SVGAGI. V shed 8 bases and J shed 0 bases, with 7 bases lying between them. The CDR3 is made up of 12 amino acids. The CDR3 spells CASQLANYGYTF. DNA of the CDR3: TGTGCCAGCCAGCTAGCTAACTATGGCTACACCTTC.

The chain links TRBV27 to TRBJ1-1; TRBD1 is a possible D gene (5 bases). This CDR3 comprises 14 residues. The germline V and J ends were trimmed by 3 bases and 4 bases, with 12 bases remaining between them. Germline CDR1 and CDR2: MNHEY and SMNVEV (reference sequence). For the CDR3, the DNA is TGTGCCAGCAGTTTGGAAGGACACGGCACTGAAGCTTTCTTT. Its translation is CASSLEGHGTEAFF.

The gene calls are TRBV11-2 and TRBJ1-1; TRBD1 is a possible D gene (6 bases). The CDR3 spans 15 residues. Germline V gene sequence: CDR1 SGHAT, CDR2 FQNNGV. Trimming cost V 2 bases and J 4 bases, with 14 bases left between them. The DNA for the CDR3 is TGTGCCAGCAGCTTACGGGACACAGAGGGCACTGAAGCTTTCTTT. It translates to CASSLRDTEGTEAFF. Variable domain in full (rest from reference TRBV11-2 and TRBJ1-1): EAGVAQSPRYKIIEKRQSVAFWCNPISGHATLYWYQQILGQGPKLLIQFQNNGVVDDSQLPKDRFSAERLKGVDSTLKIQPAKLEDSAVYLCASSLRDTEGTEAFFGQGTRLTVV.

This sequence joins TRBV19 and TRBJ1-4; perhaps TRBD1 as D (5 bases). Trimming took off 6 bases at V and 8 bases at J, with 25 bases between the two ends. Germline CDR1 and CDR2: LNHDA and SQIVND (reference sequence). This CDR3 is 17 amino acids long. The DNA of the CDR3 is TGTGCCAGTAGCAACTATCGCTCTGGCAGGGAGGGCGAAAAACTGTTTTTT. Its translation is CASSNYRSGREGEKLFF.

The chain employs TRBV19 and TRBJ1-1, with a tentative D call TRBD1 (5 bases). The germline V gene encodes CDR1 LNHDA and CDR2 SQIVND (reference sequence). This CDR3 region has 13 residues. The V and J ends lost 7 bases and 1 base respectively, with 10 bases between them. The CDR3 protein is CASIRGPNTEAFF. CDR3 bases: TGTGCCAGTATTCGGGGACCGAACACTGAAGCTTTCTTT. Drawing the rest from reference TRBV19 and TRBJ1-1, the complete variable domain is DGGITQSPKYLFRKEGQNVTLSCEQNLNHDAMYWYRQDPGQGLRLIYYSQIVNDFQKGDIAEGYSVSREKKESFPLTVTSAQKNPTAFYLCASIRGPNTEAFFGQGTRLTVV.

V usage is TRBV24-1 and J usage is TRBJ2-2, with TRBD1 matching over 9 bases. CDR1 and CDR2 from the germline V gene are KGHDR and SFDVKD. The CDR3 covers 19 residues. Unmatched junction bases numbered 8, after V lost 1 base and J lost 0 bases. The CDR3 loop reads CATSDLVWGTGTNTGELFF. The CDR3 DNA sequence: TGTGCCACCAGTGATTTAGTTTGGGGGACAGGGACGAACACCGGGGAGCTGTTTTTT.

This chain connects TRBV6-6 to TRBJ1-2; D gene uncertain. The V end lost 4 bases, the J end lost 3 bases, and 12 bases lay between the germline ends. From germline, CDR1 is MNHNY and CDR2 SVGAGI (reference sequence). The CDR3 is 14 amino acids. The CDR3 reads CASSFGESDYGYTF. The CDR3 coding sequence is TGTGCCAGCAGTTTCGGGGAAAGCGACTATGGCTACACCTTC.

The chain is built from TRBV11-2 and TRBJ2-1; 9 bases are shared with TRBD2. This CDR3 contains 15 residues. Germline CDR1 and CDR2: SGHAT and FQNNGV. J gave up 4 bases and V 6 bases, and 7 bases lay outside the gene matches. CDR3 in DNA: TGTGCCAGCAGGGAAGCGGGGGGACTATACAATGAGCAGTTCTTC. The encoded protein is CASREAGGLYNEQFF.

V and J are TRBV9 and TRBJ1-1; 9 nucleotides line up with TRBD1. Germline V gene data show CDR1 as SGDLS and CDR2 as YYNGEE. The CDR3 is 14 residues long. The junction had 4 bases not matched to a gene; V was cut back by 3 bases and J by 4 bases. This CDR3 reads CASSDTGGVTEAFF. Written as DNA, the CDR3 is TGTGCCAGCAGCGATACAGGGGGCGTCACTGAAGCTTTCTTT.

Remarks on this clone: An end of the junction differs from the germline gene, which may be a read error. V usage is TRBV5-4 and J usage is TRBJ2-7; D is uncertain. Germline CDR1 and CDR2: SGHNT and YYREEE (reference sequence). The CDR3 length is 13 residues. This chain's CDR3 is CASSLGASNEQYF. The CDR3 nucleotides read TGTGCCAGCAGCTTGGGCGCCTCCAACGAGCAGTACTTC.

The gene calls are TRBV7-9 and TRBJ1-1; D is uncertain. The CDR3 is made up of 13 amino acids. The V end was cut by 5 bases, the J end by 7 bases, with 14 bases between. The V gene's germline CDR1 is SEHNR and CDR2 FQNEAQ (reference sequence). In DNA form, the CDR3 reads TGTGCCAGCAGCCCAGATGGAGGGATTGAAGCTTTCTTT. Translating gives CASSPDGGIEAFF.

V is TRBV14 and J is TRBJ2-1; D gene unclear. The CDR3 loop spans 14 amino acids. Germline lookup yields CDR1 SGHDN and CDR2 FVKESK. Trimming pared 4 bases from V and 9 bases from J, leaving 16 bases between. The CDR3 DNA reads as TGTGCCAGCAGCCCCGCCGCAGGTTGGATTGAGCAGTTCTTC. Translation gives CASSPAAGWIEQFF. The full variable domain, its missing parts supplied by reference TRBV14 and TRBJ2-1, is EAGVTQFPSHSVIEKGQTVTLRCDPISGHDNLYWYRRVMGKEIKFLLHFVKESKQDESGMPNNRFLAERTGGTYSTLKVQPAELEDSGVYFCASSPAAGWIEQFFGPGTRLTVL.

The chain couples TRBV6-1 to TRBJ1-2, with D unclear. Germline lookup yields CDR1 MNHNS and CDR2 SASEGT. The CDR3 spans 14 residues. Between the trimmed V and J ends, which lost 1 base and 7 bases, there was a span of 13 bases. CDR3 protein: CASSEGARRRGYTF. CDR3 in DNA: TGTGCCAGCAGTGAAGGGGCCCGGAGGCGTGGCTACACCTTC.

This sequence joins TRBV15 and TRBJ2-7, with no clear D. V dropped 0 bases and J dropped 6 bases, with 15 bases sitting between them. The CDR3 runs to 15 residues. CDR1 is LNHNV and CDR2 is YYDKDF in the germline V gene (reference sequence). In nucleotides, the CDR3 is TGTGCCACCAGCAGAGATAGTAACACCCTTTCCGAGCAGTACTTC. It translates to CATSRDSNTLSEQYF. The full variable domain, its missing parts supplied by reference TRBV15 and TRBJ2-7, is DAMVIQNPRYQVTQFGKPVTLSCSQTLNHNVMYWYQQKSSQAPKLLFHYYDKDFNNEADTPDNFQSRRPNTSFCFLDIRSPGLGDTAMYLCATSRDSNTLSEQYFGPGTRLTVT.

This clone was recorded only once. The chain joins TRBV27 to TRBJ1-3; TRBD1 might be the D (6 bases). There are 13 residues in the CDR3. The V end lost 5 bases, the J end lost 6 bases, and 11 bases lay between the germline ends. Germline assignment: CDR1 MNHEY and CDR2 SMNVEV (reference sequence). As DNA, the CDR3 is TGTGCCAGCAGTCCTGGACAGTCAAACACCATATATTTT. Amino acids: CASSPGQSNTIYF.

The genes are TRBV4-3 and TRBJ2-6; D might be TRBD1 (6 bases). The CDR3 is 16 amino acids. In germline, CDR1 is LGHNA, CDR2 YSLEER. Trimming took off 1 base at V and 0 bases at J, with 7 bases between the two ends. As DNA, the CDR3 is TGCGCCAGCAGCCAAGCCAGGGGCTCTGGGGCCAACGTCCTGACTTTC. It encodes CASSQARGSGANVLTF.

V and J are TRBV10-3 and TRBJ2-7; D gene uncertain. V lost 4 bases to trimming and J lost 2 bases, with 9 bases between them. From germline, CDR1 is ENHRY and CDR2 SYGVKD. CDR3 length: 13 residues. The CDR3 nucleotides are TGTGCCATCAGTGGTTCGGGTACCTACGAGCAGTACTTC. The encoded protein is CAISGSGTYEQYF.

This chain uses TRBV30 with TRBJ1-5, with D perhaps TRBD1 (5 bases). CDR1 is GTSNPN, CDR2 SVGIG, per germline (reference sequence). V was clipped by 0 bases and J by 2 bases, with 8 bases between them. The CDR3 is made up of 14 amino acids. The CDR3 DNA sequence: TGTGCCTGGAGTGTGGGGGATGGCAATCAGCCCCAGCATTTT. Residues: CAWSVGDGNQPQHF.

The chain couples TRBV14 to TRBJ1-1, with D hard to call. Trimming shortened V by 4 bases and J by 0 bases, and 6 bases separated the two germline ends. CDR1 is SGHDN, CDR2 FVKESK, per germline. The CDR3 extends over 13 amino acids. The CDR3 DNA reads TGTGCCAGCAGCCGGACCGTGAACACTGAAGCTTTCTTT. The encoded protein is CASSRTVNTEAFF.

On this clone: The identical CDR3 is also encoded by other nucleotide sequences in the sample. The J gene is TRBJ1-5, the V gene TRBV7-9; D gene unclear. V was trimmed by 1 base and J by 7 bases, leaving 8 bases between them. Germline lookup yields CDR1 SEHNR and CDR2 FQNEAQ (reference sequence). This CDR3 is 13 amino acids long. The CDR3 region has the DNA TGTGCCAGCAGCTTAGGGCAGAACCAGCCCCAGCATTTT. It translates to CASSLGQNQPQHF.

The chain couples TRBV6-2 or TRBV6-3 to TRBJ2-7, with D hard to call. The CDR3 runs to 13 residues. The germline V and J ends were trimmed by 2 bases and 3 bases, with 8 bases remaining between them. Germline V CDR1 and CDR2: MNHEY, SVGEGT. CDR3 in DNA: TGTGCCAGCAGTTACGGCGGTGTCTACGAGCAGTACTTC. It specifies CASSYGGVYEQYF.